This T cell receptor (beta chain) was captured in a study of blood T cells in healthy people across ages. Sample-barcoded 5' priming and a J-beta primer mix drove a second PCR of about 6 to 12 cycles. From the 5' RACE reads, TCRdb called clonotypes with MiXCR, one entry per CDR3 protein. The sample consists of about 580,000 distinct CDR3 sequences, 40% to 50% of them appearing once. Per the germline V gene, CDR1 is SGHTA and CDR2 is FQGNSA. V was trimmed by 5 bases and J by 5 bases, leaving 10 bases between them. The CDR3 length is 13 residues. General study results and limits: There were more naive CD4+ cells and higher diversity in long-lived donors than in aged donors. A roughly linear age-dependent decrease characterized TCR beta diversity per million T cells.

In this sample, this clonotype turned up a few times. The antigen remains unidentified. Sequenced: blood. This receptor was identified in a man older than 75 in good health. V and J are TRBV7-2 and TRBJ2-1; no clear D. The CDR3 here is CASSPRLDNEQFF. DNA for the CDR3: TGTGCCAGCAGCCCACGACTGGACAATGAGCAGTTCTTC.